This TCR beta chain is drawn from a study of OX40 agonist ivuxolimab in advanced cancers. Study overall: An agonistic human IgG2 monoclonal antibody against OX40 (CD134) was given.

Autoimmune disease history or systemic immunosuppression barred patients. The protocol was immunoSEQ multiplex PCR, while the TCRdb copy is restricted to in-frame clones and leaves out a portion. Found here are roughly 10,000 clones, about 90% of them singletons; the top ten hold over 9%. Sequenced material: CD4+ or CD8+ T cells sorted from blood, taken in a trial of the OX40 agonist ivuxolimab. The TCR was taken from an adult with an advanced solid tumor such as melanoma, head and neck, liver or kidney cancer.

CDR3 amino acids: CASRYKGPHRGVYGYTF. The CDR3 DNA is TGTGCCAGCAGATACAAGGGGCCCCACAGGGGAGTCTATGGCTACACCTTC. This rearrangement joins TRBV28 to TRBJ1-2; 7 positions agree with TRBD1. Germline loops: CDR1 MDHEN, CDR2 SYDVKM. Losses at the gene ends were 6 bases for V and 4 bases for J; bases not matched to a gene: 17. There are 17 residues in the CDR3.